Presented here are 24 T cell receptor beta chains from one specimen sequenced in a study of shared clonotypes between healthy human individuals (dated by TCRdb to 2019 to 2021). The library was made by the immunoSEQ multiplex PCR assay. Here the immuneACCESS table is served through TCRdb, limited to in-frame sequences with V and J called. Missing clones are a known gap in these copies; in checked studies unresolved V genes cover under half, and the rest lacks a known reason. The sample table contains around 1.9 million clones; only one count was recorded for approximately 92% of them. More than 1.5% of the sample is held by the ten biggest clonotypes. CD8 naive samples consisted of CD45RO-negative cells that were positively selected for CCR7, yielding a CD45RA+CCR7+ population without TemRA cells. Sequenced material: naive CD8+ T cells from PBMCs. In light of the paper, this sample's cell subset or site label describes: CD45RA+CCR7+. Receptors originate from a man aged 18 to 30 in good health. Some clones in this sample may be carry-over from other donors' samples.

The chain carries TRBV27 and TRBJ1-5, with unresolved D. Trimming removed 6 bases from V and 1 base from J, with 10 bases in between. The V gene's germline CDR1 is MNHEY and CDR2 SMNVEV (reference sequence). This CDR3 has 14 amino acids. CDR3 in DNA: TGTGCCAGCAGAATCGTGGGGAGCAATCAGCCCCAGCATTTT. Amino acid sequence: CASRIVGSNQPQHF.

This clone appeared a single time. V usage is TRBV28 and J usage is TRBJ1-5; maybe TRBD1 (6 bases). V was pared by 7 bases and J by 1 base, with 20 bases between. Germline loops: CDR1 MDHEN, CDR2 SYDVKM. CDR3 length: 17 amino acids. The CDR3 is CASTKILGGGSNQPQHF. CDR3 nucleotides: TGTGCCAGCACCAAAATATTAGGGGGAGGGAGCAATCAGCCCCAGCATTTT.

V gene TRBV19 combines with J gene TRBJ1-4; no firm D call. The CDR3 has 16 residues. Germline V gene sequence: CDR1 LNHDA, CDR2 SQIVND (reference sequence). Trimming shortened V by 3 bases and J by 4 bases, and 15 bases separated the two germline ends. CDR3 nucleotide sequence: TGTGCCAGTAGTATTGTAGCTGGAACGCATAATGAAAAACTGTTTTTT. Translated: CASSIVAGTHNEKLFF. The full variable domain, with the rest looked up from reference TRBV19 and TRBJ1-4, is DGGITQSPKYLFRKEGQNVTLSCEQNLNHDAMYWYRQDPGQGLRLIYYSQIVNDFQKGDIAEGYSVSREKKESFPLTVTSAQKNPTAFYLCASSIVAGTHNEKLFFGSGTQLSVL.

This sequence joins TRBV28 and TRBJ2-4; D may be TRBD2 (6 bases). CDR1 is MDHEN and CDR2 is SYDVKM in the germline V gene. Trimming cost V 6 bases and J 2 bases, with 20 bases left between them. This CDR3 contains 17 residues. CDR3 bases: TGTGCCAGCAGCGGGGGTAGGGCTAGGCGTTCCAAAAACATTCAGTACTTC. Translation: CASSGGRARRSKNIQYF.

The rearrangement links TRBV19 to TRBJ1-1; D is uncertain. The germline V gene encodes CDR1 LNHDA and CDR2 SQIVND (reference sequence). V lost 6 bases and J 10 bases, leaving 15 bases between the germline ends. The CDR3 is made up of 12 amino acids. In nucleotides, the CDR3 is TGTGCCAGTAGCGGAGTAAACCTCGGAGCTTTCTTT. It yields the protein CASSGVNLGAFF. Looking up the rest from reference TRBV19 and TRBJ1-1 gives the full variable domain: DGGITQSPKYLFRKEGQNVTLSCEQNLNHDAMYWYRQDPGQGLRLIYYSQIVNDFQKGDIAEGYSVSREKKESFPLTVTSAQKNPTAFYLCASSGVNLGAFFGQGTRLTVV.

Remarks on this clone: In the same sample, other DNA sequences code for this CDR3. The chain combines TRBV5-1 with TRBJ2-1; tentative D call: TRBD1 (6 bases). V lost 0 bases, J lost 4 bases, and 11 bases lay in between. This CDR3 comprises 15 residues. Germline CDR1 SGHRS, CDR2 YFSETQ. The CDR3 DNA reads TGCGCCAGCAGCTTGGGAGGGACACAGTACAATGAGCAGTTCTTC. The encoded protein is CASSLGGTQYNEQFF.

The chain uses TRBV7-3 and TRBJ2-1; TRBD1 agrees at 7 bases. The length of the CDR3 is 16 residues. Trimming took 5 bases from V and 0 from J; bases not matched to a gene: 7. The germline V gene has CDR1 SGHTA and CDR2 FQGTGA. CDR3 region: CASSSAGGSSYNEQFF. The CDR3 region has the DNA TGTGCCAGCAGCAGCGCAGGGGGTAGCTCCTACAATGAGCAGTTCTTC.

This chain joins TRBV5-1 and TRBJ2-7, with 11 nucleotides matching TRBD2. There are 13 residues in the CDR3. The V gene end was trimmed by 2 bases and the J gene end by 7 bases; junction bases not matched to a gene: 2. Per the germline V gene, CDR1 is SGHRS and CDR2 is YFSETQ. DNA for the CDR3: TGCGCCAGCAGCTTACGGACTAGCGGGGAGCAGTACTTC. Encoded protein: CASSLRTSGEQYF. The full variable domain, in which reference TRBV5-1 and TRBJ2-7 provide the parts outside the CDR3, is KAGVTQTPRYLIKTRGQQVTLSCSPISGHRSVSWYQQTPGQGLQFLFEYFSETQRNKGNFPGRFSGRQFSNSRSEMNVSTLELGDSALYLCASSLRTSGEQYFGPGTRLTVT.

CDR3 nucleotide sequence: TGTGCCAGCAGCCCCTCGGGTGAGGGCAATGAGCAGTTCTTC. Translating gives CASSPSGEGNEQFF. This chain links TRBV11-2 with TRBJ2-1, with D perhaps TRBD2 (5 bases). The CDR3 contains 14 residues. V lost 5 bases and J 6 bases, leaving 14 bases between the germline ends. The V gene's germline CDR1 is SGHAT and CDR2 FQNNGV.

This clone was recorded once. V gene TRBV4-1 combines with J gene TRBJ1-1; the D gene is possibly TRBD1 (5 bases). CDR3 length equals 14 residues. Germline CDR1 and CDR2: MGHRA and YSYEKL. Trimming cost V 3 bases and J 6 bases, with 14 bases left between them. The CDR3 loop reads CASSHLEGRSEAFF. Written as DNA, the CDR3 is TGCGCCAGCAGCCATCTGGAGGGACGGTCTGAAGCTTTCTTT.

The CDR3 sequence is CAASPLSGGFYEQYF. Written as DNA, the CDR3 is TGTGCCGCCAGCCCCCTTTCGGGAGGGTTCTACGAGCAGTACTTC. The V and J genes are TRBV10-3 and TRBJ2-7; 8 nucleotides line up with TRBD2. The ends lost 11 bases at V and 3 bases at J; junction bases unmatched: 15. The CDR3 sequence is 15 residues long. The germline V gene encodes CDR1 ENHRY and CDR2 SYGVKD.

The V call is TRBV7-9, the J call TRBJ1-2; D is perhaps TRBD1 (5 bases). Germline CDR1 and CDR2: SEHNR and FQNEAQ (reference sequence). The CDR3 length is 17 residues. V gave up 4 bases and J gave up 4 bases, with 22 bases separating them. DNA for the CDR3: TGTGCCAGCAGCTCGCACTCGATGGGGGAGCCGGCCTATGGCTACACCTTC. Encoded protein: CASSSHSMGEPAYGYTF.

This rearrangement joins TRBV28 to TRBJ2-1, with D possibly matching TRBD2 (6 bases). This CDR3 is built from 15 residues. The ends were cut back, 5 bases at V and 0 bases at J, with 11 bases in the middle. CDR1 and CDR2 (germline): MDHEN, SYDVKM. CDR3: CASSGGMPSYNEQFF. The CDR3 DNA reads as TGTGCCAGCAGTGGCGGGATGCCCTCCTACAATGAGCAGTTCTTC.

In this sample, this clone turned up once. This chain uses TRBV11-2 with TRBJ1-4; tentative D call: TRBD1 (6 bases). Deletions cut 6 bases from V and 5 bases from J, with 16 bases between. Per the germline V gene, CDR1 is SGHAT and CDR2 is FQNNGV. This CDR3 has 15 residues. The CDR3 DNA sequence: TGTGCCAGCAGGTCTACAGGGCTAGTCAATGAAAAACTGTTTTTT. This sequence encodes CASRSTGLVNEKLFF.

This chain joins TRBV18 and TRBJ2-7; 8 bases align to TRBD2. Per the germline V gene, CDR1 is KGHSH and CDR2 is LQKENI. Germline trimming cut 3 bases from V and 4 bases from J; bases unmatched to any gene: 11. The CDR3 has 16 amino acids. In DNA, the CDR3 is TGTGCCAGCTCACCGCCGAGCGGGTCGGGGGGGTACGAGCAGTACTTC. It yields the protein CASSPPSGSGGYEQYF.

The V and J genes are TRBV4-3 and TRBJ2-1; D remains unclear. The CDR3 loop spans 18 amino acids. The V gene lost 0 bases and the J gene lost 2 bases, with 17 bases spanning the gap. Germline V gene sequence: CDR1 LGHNA, CDR2 YSLEER. Written as DNA, the CDR3 is TGCGCCAGCAGCCAAGATCGCGATGCCCAACCGGCCTACAATGAGCAGTTCTTC. Translated: CASSQDRDAQPAYNEQFF.

This chain joins TRBV19 and TRBJ2-5; D not resolved. The CDR3 extends over 13 amino acids. Germline V gene sequence: CDR1 LNHDA, CDR2 SQIVND (reference sequence). The germline V and J ends were trimmed by 7 bases and 1 base, with 10 bases remaining between them. CDR3 DNA sequence: TGTGCCAGTAATAAGGCAGTCCAAGAGACCCAGTACTTC. It translates to CASNKAVQETQYF.

The chain links TRBV11-3 to TRBJ2-2, with D hard to call. V was cut by 0 bases and J by 4 bases, with 6 bases left in between. The CDR3 has 14 amino acids. Germline CDR1 and CDR2: SGHNT and YENEEA. The DNA of the CDR3 is TGTGCCAGCAGCTTAGATCGGTCCACCGGGGAGCTGTTTTTT. The encoded protein is CASSLDRSTGELFF.

This clone came up once. The chain couples TRBV4-3 to TRBJ2-5; D ambiguous. Germline V lookup: CDR1 LGHNA, CDR2 YSLEER. Deletions cut 0 bases from V and 2 bases from J, with 10 bases between. CDR3 length: 15 amino acids. The CDR3 here is CASSQEEYGQETQYF. The CDR3 nucleotides are TGCGCCAGCAGCCAAGAAGAGTACGGGCAAGAGACCCAGTACTTC.

This chain connects TRBV28 to TRBJ2-7, with 7 bases matching TRBD1. CDR1 and CDR2 from the germline V gene are MDHEN and SYDVKM. J gave up 1 base and V 3 bases, and 6 bases lay outside the gene matches. CDR3 length: 15 residues. CDR3 amino acids: CASSFLGQESYEQYF. The CDR3 DNA reads TGTGCCAGCAGTTTTCTCGGACAGGAGTCCTACGAGCAGTACTTC. Full variable domain (outside the CDR3, taken from reference TRBV28 and TRBJ2-7): DVKVTQSSRYLVKRTGEKVFLECVQDMDHENMFWYRQDPGLGLRLIYFSYDVKMKEKGDIPEGYSVSREKKERFSLILESASTNQTSMYLCASSFLGQESYEQYFGPGTRLTVT.

The table lists this clone with a few counts. This chain uses TRBV7-9 with TRBJ1-2; D uncertain. CDR1 is SEHNR, CDR2 FQNEAQ, per germline (reference sequence). This CDR3 contains 15 residues. V was clipped by 1 base and J by 3 bases, with 12 bases between them. The CDR3: CASSLDLRRDYGYTF. CDR3 sequence (DNA): TGTGCCAGCAGCTTAGATCTCCGGCGGGACTATGGCTACACCTTC.

As concerns this clone: The sample carries other DNA sequences with the same CDR3. The chain links TRBV7-9 to TRBJ2-7; D call uncertain. V lost 1 base, J lost 6 bases, and 7 bases lay in between. The germline V gene encodes CDR1 SEHNR and CDR2 FQNEAQ (reference sequence). CDR3 length: 12 residues. The CDR3 nucleotides read TGTGCCAGCAGCTTAGGCCTGGCCGAGCAGTACTTC. It translates to CASSLGLAEQYF.

The chain has TRBV11-2 and TRBJ1-2; D gene unclear. V was pared by 5 bases and J by 0 bases, with 10 bases between. The CDR3 totals 14 residues. Germline V gene lookup returns CDR1 SGHAT and CDR2 FQNNGV. This CDR3 is CASSHGRTNYGYTF. The CDR3 nucleotides read TGTGCCAGCAGCCATGGGAGAACTAACTATGGCTACACCTTC.

The chain's CDR3 is CATSGSNNEQFF. CDR3 DNA: TGTGCCACCAGCGGGTCCAACAATGAGCAGTTCTTC. The gene calls are TRBV15 and TRBJ2-1, with D unclear. V was clipped by 5 bases and J by 5 bases, with 7 bases between them. Germline V gives CDR1 LNHNV, CDR2 YYDKDF (reference sequence). The CDR3 sequence is 12 residues long.